This passage covers 10 T cell receptor beta chains from one sample sequenced in a study of Graves' ophthalmopathy and Graves' hyperthyroidism. Using RNA transcripts, the TCR beta CDR3 regions were amplified. The authors performed first-round RT-PCR with HTBI primers and then a second-round multiplex PCR. TCRdb re-analysed the multiplex PCR reads in MiXCR, keeping a single row per CDR3 protein. Here the sample spans over 200,000 distinct CDR3 sequences, roughly 29% being singletons. The sample consisted of peripheral blood. Every receptor here comes from a man aged 50 to 59 with Graves' ophthalmopathy.

This clonotype has ten or more counts. The CDR3 DNA follows: TGTGCCAGCAGCTTAGCCCCAGAACCGAACACCGGGGAGCTGTTTTTT. Protein: CASSLAPEPNTGELFF. The chain links TRBV7-2 to TRBJ2-2; D is unresolved. The CDR3 sequence is 16 residues long. CDR1 and CDR2 (germline): SGHTA, FQGNSA. V was pared by 0 bases and J by 0 bases, with 8 bases between.

The rearrangement joins TRBV20-1 to TRBJ1-2, with D uncertain. This CDR3 contains 17 residues. Germline V gene data show CDR1 as DFQATT and CDR2 as SNEGSKA (reference sequence). V lost 3 bases and J 0 bases, leaving 20 bases between the germline ends. CDR3: CSASNSQPVSTNYGYTF. For the CDR3, the DNA is TGCAGTGCTAGTAATTCACAGCCTGTTAGTACTAACTATGGCTACACCTTC.

This clonotype was counted only a few times. This chain uses TRBV6-1 with TRBJ2-5; no definite D call. CDR1 and CDR2 (germline): MNHNS, SASEGT. This CDR3 spans 14 amino acids. Trimming cost V 6 bases and J 8 bases, with 19 bases left between them. CDR3 amino acids: CASSQDRPTGTQYF. The CDR3 coding sequence is TGTGCCAGCAGCCAAGACCGACCTACTGGTACCCAGTACTTC.

This clonotype came up many times. Written as DNA, the CDR3 is TGCGCCAGCAGCTTGGGGCCGGGAGGCACTGAAGCTTTCTTT. It is translated as CASSLGPGGTEAFF. The chain is built from TRBV5-1 and TRBJ1-1; D unclear. Trimming stripped 0 bases from V and 4 bases from J, with 10 bases between. Germline values: CDR1 SGHRS, CDR2 YFSETQ. The CDR3 runs 14 residues.

This clonotype was seen repeatedly, ten times or more. The rearrangement uses TRBV9 and TRBJ2-2; possibly TRBD2 for D (6 bases). The CDR3 is made up of 14 amino acids. Germline values: CDR1 SGDLS, CDR2 YYNGEE. Trimming took 0 bases from V and 6 from J, leaving 9 bases between them. The CDR3 region has the DNA TGTGCCAGCAGCGTAGGTGGGGAGGCCGGGGAGCTGTTTTTT. Translated, it gives CASSVGGEAGELFF.

This chain uses TRBV27 with TRBJ2-5, with TRBD2 matching over 9 bases. This CDR3 spans 16 amino acids. Germline V CDR1 and CDR2: MNHEY, SMNVEV (reference sequence). V was clipped by 8 bases and J by 3 bases; unmatched bases: 13. This CDR3 reads CASLKAGGDEEETQYF. Here the CDR3 DNA reads TGTGCCAGCCTTAAAGCGGGAGGTGATGAAGAAGAGACCCAGTACTTC.

This clonotype was counted between two and nine times. The chain combines TRBV3-1 with TRBJ2-4; 8 positions agree with TRBD2. CDR1 is LGHDT and CDR2 is YNNKEL in the germline V gene (reference sequence). V lost 0 bases to trimming and J lost 4 bases; unmatched junction nucleotides: 5. The CDR3 totals 16 residues. Written as DNA, the CDR3 is TGTGCCAGCAGCCAAGATCAGGCTAGCGGGAAAAACATTCAGTACTTC. Translating it yields CASSQDQASGKNIQYF.

In its sample, this clonotype was seen many times. This rearrangement joins TRBV2 to TRBJ2-2; D remains ambiguous. The CDR3 extends over 13 amino acids. The V end was cut by 4 bases, the J end by 5 bases, with 8 bases between. Germline V gene lookup returns CDR1 SNHLY and CDR2 FYNNEI. The CDR3 coding sequence is TGTGCCAGCAGTGCCCTAGGAACCGGGGAGCTGTTTTTT. Amino acid sequence: CASSALGTGELFF.

This clonotype was counted ten times or more. The CDR3 coding sequence is TGCAGCGTTGGGGCTGTGCTAGCGGGAGGTGGGCCAGATACGCAGTATTTT. Its protein is CSVGAVLAGGGPDTQYF. The chain recombines TRBV29-1 with TRBJ2-3; 11 positions match TRBD2. The CDR3 contains 17 residues. Trimming cost V 4 bases and J 4 bases; bases outside gene matches: 13. Germline assignment: CDR1 SQVTM and CDR2 ANQGSEA.

In this sample, this clonotype turned up many times. Written as DNA, the CDR3 is TGCGCCAGCAGCCAAGCTAGATCCAATCAGCCCCAGCATTTT. Translation: CASSQARSNQPQHF. J is TRBJ1-5 and V is TRBV4-1; D gene ambiguous. Germline-derived CDR1 and CDR2 are MGHRA and YSYEKL. Deletions cut 1 base from V and 3 bases from J, with 7 bases between. The CDR3 covers 14 residues.